Here is one TCR beta chain with its context. This entry comes from a study of blood T cell repertoires in COVID-19. Produced via immunoSEQ multiplex PCR; TCRdb's table is partial and in-frame only. The table lists 260,000 or so clones, 80% to 90% of them singletons, with 3.6% in the top ten. V lost 6 bases to trimming and J lost 8 bases; unmatched junction nucleotides: 5. Germline CDR1 MDHEN, CDR2 SYDVKM. This CDR3 has 13 amino acids. What was sequenced was PBMCs or T cells enriched from blood (not recorded which). The gene calls are TRBV28 and TRBJ2-4; TRBD1 matches at 9 bases. This TCR was recovered from a woman aged 40-49 years who had been exposed to COVID-19. CDR3 residues: CASRTGGAYIQYF. CDR3 nucleotides: TGTGCCAGCAGAACAGGGGGCGCATACATTCAGTACTTC.